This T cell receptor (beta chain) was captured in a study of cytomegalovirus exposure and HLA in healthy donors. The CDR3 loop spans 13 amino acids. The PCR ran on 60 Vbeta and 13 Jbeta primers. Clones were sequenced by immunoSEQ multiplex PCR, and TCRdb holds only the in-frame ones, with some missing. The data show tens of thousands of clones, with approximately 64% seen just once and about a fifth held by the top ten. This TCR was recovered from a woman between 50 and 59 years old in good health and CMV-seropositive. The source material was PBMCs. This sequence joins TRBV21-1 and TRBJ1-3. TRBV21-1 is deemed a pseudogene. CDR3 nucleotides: TGTGCCAGCAGCAATCCAAGAGCGTGCACCATATATTTT. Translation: CASSNPRACTIYF.